The clone carrying this T cell receptor beta chain has more than one count but fewer than ten. The antigen remains unidentified. Each CDR3 protein is one row after TCRdb ran MiXCR on the RT-PCR reads. The profile shows 650,000 to 850,000 distinct CDR3 sequences, approximately 15% of them singletons. The data were obtained in a study of response to subunit inactivated influenza vaccine. Study results and limitations: The authors offered the suggestion that each seasonal influenza vaccination recruits few new T cells.

CDR1 is LGHNA, CDR2 YSLEER, per germline. Between the trimmed V and J ends, which lost 0 bases and 4 bases, there was a span of 13 bases. This CDR3 is built from 15 residues. The input for sequencing was PBMCs from blood, taken 14 to 15 days before vaccination. The chain links TRBV4-3 to TRBJ2-7; D is uncertain. The TCR sequence derives from a man over 45 who received an inactivated influenza vaccine. Written as DNA, the CDR3 is TGCGCCAGCAGCCAAGACTGGATGGCTCGGTACGAGCAGTACTTC. Its translation: CASSQDWMARYEQYF.